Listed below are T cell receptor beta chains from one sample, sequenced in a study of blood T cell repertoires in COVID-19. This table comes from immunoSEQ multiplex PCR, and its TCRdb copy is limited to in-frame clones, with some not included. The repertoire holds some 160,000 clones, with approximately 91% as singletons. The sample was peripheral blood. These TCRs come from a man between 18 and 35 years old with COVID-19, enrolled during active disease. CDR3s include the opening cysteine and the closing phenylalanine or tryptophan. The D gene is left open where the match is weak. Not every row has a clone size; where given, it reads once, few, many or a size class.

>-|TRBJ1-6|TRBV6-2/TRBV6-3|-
CASSHTGYGSPLHF
TGTGCCAGCAGCCACACAGGGTATGGATCACCCCTCCACTTT
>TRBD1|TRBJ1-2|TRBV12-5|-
CASGRTGFPYGYTF
TGTGCTAGTGGGCGGACAGGGTTTCCCTATGGCTACACCTTC
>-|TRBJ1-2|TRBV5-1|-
CASSLAGNYGYTF
TGCGCCAGCAGCTTGGCCGGTAACTATGGCTACACCTTC
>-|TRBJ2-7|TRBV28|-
CASSRPSRRDYAYEQYF
TGTGCCAGCAGTCGCCCGAGCAGGCGGGATTATGCCTACGAGCAGTACTTC
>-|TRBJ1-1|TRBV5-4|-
CASSSQGFIHTEAFF
TGTGCCAGCAGCTCCCAGGGTTTTATCCACACTGAAGCTTTCTTT
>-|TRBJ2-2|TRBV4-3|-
CASSPTGYTGELFF
TGCGCCAGCAGCCCCACAGGATACACCGGGGAGCTGTTTTTT
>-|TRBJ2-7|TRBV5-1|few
CASSPDTGPFEQYF
TGCGCCAGCAGTCCAGACACAGGTCCGTTCGAGCAGTACTTC
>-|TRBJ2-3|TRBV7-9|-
CASSLVSRFDTDTQYF
TGTGCCAGCAGCTTAGTCAGCAGGTTCGACACAGATACGCAGTATTTT
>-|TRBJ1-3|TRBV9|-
CASSAFPTLISGNTIYF
TGTGCCAGCAGCGCGTTCCCAACTCTGATTTCTGGAAACACCATATATTTT
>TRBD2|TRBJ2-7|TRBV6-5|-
CASRQERTSLYEQYF
TGTGCCAGCCGACAGGAACGGACTAGCCTCTACGAGCAGTACTTC
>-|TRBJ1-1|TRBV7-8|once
CASSLPGGGGRTEAFF
TGTGCCAGCAGCTTACCGGGCGGCGGGGGGCGGACTGAAGCTTTCTTT
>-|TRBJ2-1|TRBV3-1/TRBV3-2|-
CASSQGYSPYNEQFF
TGTGCCAGCAGCCAAGGGTACAGTCCCTACAATGAGCAGTTCTTC
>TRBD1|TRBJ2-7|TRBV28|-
CASSLRTGGHYEQYF
TGTGCCAGCAGTTTACGGACAGGGGGACACTACGAGCAGTACTTC
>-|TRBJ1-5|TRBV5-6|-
CASSLDRNQPQHF
TGTGCCAGCAGCTTGGACAGAAATCAGCCCCAGCATTTT
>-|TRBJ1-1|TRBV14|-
CASSQVRGTEAFF
TGTGCCAGCAGCCAAGTCCGGGGGACTGAAGCTTTCTTT
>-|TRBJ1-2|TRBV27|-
CASRRTGRNYGYTF
TGTGCCAGCAGAAGAACAGGGCGGAACTATGGCTACACCTTC
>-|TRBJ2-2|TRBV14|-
CASSQDRTVNTGELFF
TGTGCCAGCAGCCAAGACCGGACAGTCAACACCGGGGAGCTGTTTTTT
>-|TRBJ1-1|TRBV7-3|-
CASSSHRAGTEAFF
TGTGCCAGCAGCTCCCACAGGGCAGGCACTGAAGCTTTCTTT